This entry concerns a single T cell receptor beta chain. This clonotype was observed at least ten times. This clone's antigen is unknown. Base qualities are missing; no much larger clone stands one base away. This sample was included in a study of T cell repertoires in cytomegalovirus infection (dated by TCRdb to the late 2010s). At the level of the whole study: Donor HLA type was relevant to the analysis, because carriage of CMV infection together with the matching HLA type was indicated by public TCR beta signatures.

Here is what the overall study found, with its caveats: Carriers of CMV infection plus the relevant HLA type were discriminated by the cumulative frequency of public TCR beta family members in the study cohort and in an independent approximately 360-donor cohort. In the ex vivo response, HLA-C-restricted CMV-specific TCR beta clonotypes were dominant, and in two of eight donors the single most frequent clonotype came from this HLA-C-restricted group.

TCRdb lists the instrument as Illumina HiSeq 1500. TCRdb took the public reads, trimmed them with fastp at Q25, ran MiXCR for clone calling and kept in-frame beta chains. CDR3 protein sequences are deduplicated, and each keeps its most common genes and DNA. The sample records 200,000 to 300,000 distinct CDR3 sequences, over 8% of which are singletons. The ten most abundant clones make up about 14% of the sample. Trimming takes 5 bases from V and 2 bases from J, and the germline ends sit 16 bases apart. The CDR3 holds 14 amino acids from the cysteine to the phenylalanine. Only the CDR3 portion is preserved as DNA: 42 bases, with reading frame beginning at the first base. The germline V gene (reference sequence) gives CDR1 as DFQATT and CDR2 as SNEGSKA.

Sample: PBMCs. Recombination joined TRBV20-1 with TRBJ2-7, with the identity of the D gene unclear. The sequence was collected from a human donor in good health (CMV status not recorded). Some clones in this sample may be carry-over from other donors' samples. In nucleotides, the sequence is TGCAGTGCTTCCTTGGGCGTAACTACCTACGAGCAGTACTTC. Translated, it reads CSASLGVTTYEQYF.